The T cell receptor beta chain described here comes from a study of cytomegalovirus exposure and HLA in healthy donors. Use of 60 Vbeta and 13 Jbeta primers characterized the PCR. Profiled with immunoSEQ multiplex PCR; TCRdb holds only in-frame clones, not every one. The table shows 95,000 to 100,000 clones, with approximately 71% occurring only once. There are 13 residues in the CDR3. CDR1 is SSHAT, CDR2 FNYEAQ, per germline (reference sequence). This clone turned up a few times. Germline is not matched at one junction end, which may reflect a read error. This receptor was taken from a female donor in good health and CMV-seronegative. The gene calls are TRBV7-7 and TRBJ2-1; tentatively, D is TRBD2 (6 bases). The sequencing input was PBMCs. The CDR3 region is CASSLAVQNEQFF. Written as DNA, the CDR3 is TGTGCTAGCAGCTTAGCGGTACAGAATGAGCAGTTCTTC. The whole variable domain, remainder taken from reference TRBV7-7 and TRBJ2-1, is GAGVSQSPRYKVTKRGQDVTLRCDPISSHATLYWYQQALGQGPEFLTYFNYEAQPDKSGLPSDRFSAERPEGSISTLTIQRTEQRDSAMYRCASSLAVQNEQFFGPGTRLTVL.